The source of this T cell receptor (beta chain) is a study of early T cells in non-severe SARS-CoV-2 infection. The V gene end was trimmed by 0 bases and the J gene end by 1 base; junction bases not matched to a gene: 1. This CDR3 region has 15 residues. The V gene's germline CDR1 is SGHDT and CDR2 YYEEEE. TCRdb itself ran the 5' RACE reads through MiXCR, one entry per CDR3 protein. The table records more than 90,000 distinct CDR3 sequences, 11% of them present only once. This clonotype was seen only a few times. The rearrangement uses TRBV5-6 and TRBJ2-5; 9 nucleotides line up with TRBD2. The sample comprised whole blood. This TCR was sampled from an adult who was a healthcare worker with PCR-confirmed SARS-CoV-2 infection or an uninfected control (not recorded which). The CDR3 nucleotides read TGTGCCAGCAGCTTGGCACTAGCGGGCCAAGAGACCCAGTACTTC. Protein product: CASSLALAGQETQYF.